The 8 T cell receptor beta chains below come from one sample, sequenced in a study of blood T cell repertoires in COVID-19. Assay: immunoSEQ multiplex PCR; the TCRdb copy retains only in-frame clones and omits some. The profile shows about 120,000 clones, around 91% of them singletons. The sequenced material came from peripheral blood. The receptors shown here come from a man in his 70s with active or convalescent COVID-19.

The rearrangement joins TRBV10-2 to TRBJ2-1; TRBD2 might be the D (6 bases). With 0 bases removed from V and 7 bases from J, the gap between germline ends came to 10 bases. The CDR3 spans 14 residues. Germline assignment: CDR1 WSHSY and CDR2 SAAADI. The CDR3 loop is CASSESRRVNEQFF. CDR3 in DNA: TGCGCCAGCAGTGAGTCGCGGAGGGTGAATGAGCAGTTCTTC.

Only a few counts were recorded for this clone. The chain has TRBV28 and TRBJ2-7; 8 bases are shared with TRBD1. CDR1 MDHEN and CDR2 SYDVKM come from the germline V gene. The CDR3 totals 13 residues. V shed 9 bases and J 5 bases; nucleotides not matched to a gene: 9. CDR3 region: CASLDREKNEQYF. DNA of the CDR3: TGTGCCAGTCTGGACAGGGAAAAAAACGAGCAGTACTTC.

V usage is TRBV5-4 and J usage is TRBJ2-1; 9 bases align to TRBD1. Germline V CDR1 and CDR2: SGHNT, YYREEE (reference sequence). The V segment lost 0 bases and the J segment 3 bases; nucleotides outside the gene matches: 4. CDR3 length equals 16 residues. The DNA of the CDR3 is TGTGCCAGCAGCTTGGGGGGACAGGGAGGCTACAATGAGCAGTTCTTC. Amino acid sequence: CASSLGGQGGYNEQFF.

The rearrangement uses TRBV15 and TRBJ2-3; D remains unclear. The germline V and J ends were trimmed by 2 bases and 0 bases, with 12 bases remaining between them. Germline-derived CDR1 and CDR2 are LNHNV and YYDKDF (reference sequence). This CDR3 has 16 residues. The CDR3 region is CATSRLSTSSTDTQYF. CDR3 sequence (DNA): TGTGCCACCAGCAGACTTAGCACCTCTAGCACAGATACGCAGTATTTT.

This clone occurred a few times. V gene TRBV19 combines with J gene TRBJ2-1, with 10 bases identical to TRBD1. The CDR3 spans 17 residues. Losses at the gene ends were 0 bases for V and 9 bases for J; bases not matched to a gene: 11. CDR1 LNHDA and CDR2 SQIVND come from the germline V gene (reference sequence). The CDR3 DNA is TGTGCCAGTAGTATAGATCGAAGGGACAGGGGTTCTGGTGAGCAGTTCTTC. Its translation: CASSIDRRDRGSGEQFF.

This chain links TRBV15 with TRBJ1-6; perhaps TRBD1 as D (5 bases). CDR1 is LNHNV and CDR2 is YYDKDF in the germline V gene (reference sequence). Trimming took off 6 bases at V and 5 bases at J, with 14 bases between the two ends. The CDR3 is 15 residues long. CDR3 DNA sequence: TGTGCCACCAGAAAGGGCGGGGGGGATAATTCACCCCTCCACTTT. This codes for CATRKGGGDNSPLHF.

J is TRBJ2-7 and V is TRBV27; 10 positions agree with TRBD1. Germline CDR1 is MNHEY and CDR2 is SMNVEV (reference sequence). The CDR3 runs to 14 residues. V shed 4 bases and J 11 bases; nucleotides not matched to a gene: 11. CDR3 sequence (DNA): TGTGCCAGCAGTTCACCCGGGACAGGGGAACGGGAGTACTTC. Translating it yields CASSSPGTGEREYF.

This clone occurred a few times. The chain employs TRBV5-1 and TRBJ1-6; D not resolved. The V gene lost 4 bases and the J gene lost 5 bases, with 13 bases spanning the gap. This CDR3 spans 15 amino acids. Germline V gene sequence: CDR1 SGHRS, CDR2 YFSETQ. For the CDR3, the DNA is TGCGCCAGCAGCCCAGCAGGAGCGGATAATTCACCCCTCCACTTT. Its translation: CASSPAGADNSPLHF.